The 14 T cell receptor beta chains given below trace back to one sample, sequenced in a study of cytomegalovirus exposure and HLA in healthy donors (dated by TCRdb to about 2017). Library preparation employed the immunoSEQ multiplex PCR assay. For the multiplex PCR, a mixture combining 60 forward primers for TCR Vbeta segments and 13 reverse primers for TCR Jbeta segments was used. TCRdb's version of the immuneACCESS table is confined to in-frame rearrangements and falls short of the full clone set. An unresolved V gene accounts for under half of the shortfall where checked; the remainder is of unknown origin. This sample has approximately 220,000 clones in its table, and roughly 82% of those were observed once. The top ten constitute roughly 6% of the sample. The sequenced material came from PBMCs. All receptors derive from a man aged 35 to 55 in good health and CMV-seropositive.

The chain employs TRBV5-5 and TRBJ2-3, with 7 bases that match TRBD2. Germline CDR1 and CDR2: SGHKS and YYEKEE (reference sequence). V shed 0 bases, J shed 3 bases, and the junction held 7 bases outside the gene matches. The CDR3 sequence is 16 residues long. CDR3 in amino acids: CASSLVGGSFTDTQYF. CDR3 in DNA: TGTGCCAGCAGCTTGGTGGGCGGGAGTTTTACAGATACGCAGTATTTT.

The chain joins TRBV4-1 to TRBJ1-2, with D possibly being TRBD1 (6 bases). The length of the CDR3 is 15 residues. From germline, CDR1 is MGHRA and CDR2 YSYEKL. The V end lost 4 bases, the J end lost 4 bases, and 16 bases lay between the germline ends. CDR3 in amino acids: CASSPPGERVYGYTF. The CDR3 coding sequence is TGCGCCAGCAGCCCTCCAGGGGAAAGGGTCTATGGCTACACCTTC.

The chain is built from TRBV29-1 and TRBJ2-7; 8 bases agree with TRBD1. Germline lookup yields CDR1 SQVTM and CDR2 ANQGSEA. V dropped 3 bases and J dropped 2; count of bases not matched to a gene: 3. The CDR3 is 13 residues long. DNA for the CDR3: TGCAGCGTTGAGGCACAGGGGGCCTACGAGCAGTACTTC. Translating gives CSVEAQGAYEQYF.

The chain recombines TRBV27 with TRBJ1-1; D gene unclear. V lost 4 bases and J 1 base, leaving 7 bases between the germline ends. The CDR3 spans 13 residues. Germline CDR1 reads MNHEY; CDR2 reads SMNVEV (reference sequence). Here the CDR3 reads CASSYQENTEAFF. In nucleotides, the CDR3 is TGTGCCAGCAGTTATCAGGAGAACACTGAAGCTTTCTTT.

With respect to this clone: Additional DNA sequences in this sample encode the identical CDR3. The chain recombines TRBV19 with TRBJ2-1; 8 bases line up with TRBD2. Germline V gene data show CDR1 as LNHDA and CDR2 as SQIVND (reference sequence). V dropped 6 bases and J dropped 1; count of bases not matched to a gene: 5. This CDR3 has 15 residues. Written as DNA, the CDR3 is TGTGCCAGTAGCACCAGCGGGAGTTCCTACAATGAGCAGTTCTTC. Encoded protein: CASSTSGSSYNEQFF. The complete variable domain, with remaining parts taken from reference TRBV19 and TRBJ2-1, reads DGGITQSPKYLFRKEGQNVTLSCEQNLNHDAMYWYRQDPGQGLRLIYYSQIVNDFQKGDIAEGYSVSREKKESFPLTVTSAQKNPTAFYLCASSTSGSSYNEQFFGPGTRLTVL.

CDR3 sequence: CAWSLSGSINEQFF. The CDR3, as DNA: TGTGCCTGGAGTCTGAGCGGGAGTATCAATGAGCAGTTCTTC. J is TRBJ2-1 and V is TRBV30; 8 bases line up with TRBD2. The ends lost 2 bases at V and 6 bases at J; junction bases unmatched: 6. Germline V lookup: CDR1 GTSNPN, CDR2 SVGIG (reference sequence). There are 14 residues in the CDR3.

This clone was counted a single time. The chain combines TRBV27 with TRBJ2-7; TRBD2 matches 10 bases. There are 13 residues in the CDR3. Germline-derived CDR1 and CDR2 are MNHEY and SMNVEV (reference sequence). Germline trimming cut 8 bases from V and 2 bases from J; bases unmatched to any gene: 3. The CDR3 here is CASWTSGTYEQYF. The CDR3 DNA reads TGTGCCAGCTGGACTAGCGGCACCTACGAGCAGTACTTC.

The gene calls are TRBV7-9 and TRBJ2-7; 10 bases align to TRBD2. The CDR3 sequence is 15 residues long. Germline CDR1 is SEHNR and CDR2 is FQNEAQ (reference sequence). V gave up 1 base and J gave up 6 bases; unmatched junction bases: 6. This CDR3 reads CASSLEPSGSTEQYF. DNA for the CDR3: TGTGCCAGCAGCTTAGAACCTAGCGGGAGTACCGAGCAGTACTTC.

On this clone itself: Germline and junction disagree at one end, which may indicate a read error. J is TRBJ2-3 and V is TRBV6-1; D assignment may be TRBD1 or TRBD2 (7 bases each). Germline CDR1 MNHNS, CDR2 SASEGT. This CDR3 comprises 16 residues. CDR3 protein: CASSEGGDRVTDTQYF. CDR3 in DNA: TGTGCCAGCAGCGAAGGGGGGGACAGAGTCACAGATACGCAGTATTTT.

The gene calls are TRBV4-1 and TRBJ2-7, with D possibly TRBD1 on 6 matching bases. Trimming pared 4 bases from V and 6 bases from J, leaving 13 bases between. The V gene's germline CDR1 is MGHRA and CDR2 YSYEKL. The CDR3 covers 13 residues. The CDR3 loop reads CASSLGVGGEQYF. In DNA form, the CDR3 reads TGCGCCAGCAGCCTAGGGGTAGGGGGCGAGCAGTACTTC.

On this clone itself: A read error may account for a junction end that differs from germline. The V call is TRBV30, the J call TRBJ1-2; D perhaps matches TRBD1 (5 bases). This CDR3 spans 14 amino acids. Germline V gives CDR1 GTSNPN, CDR2 SVGIG (reference sequence). The CDR3 here is CARSVKAGLKGYTF. Here the CDR3 DNA reads TGTGCCCGGAGTGTAAAGGCAGGGTTAAAAGGCTACACCTTC.

The chain employs TRBV5-8 and TRBJ1-5; 9 bases are a match to TRBD1. The germline gives CDR1 SGHTS, CDR2 YDEGEE. The V gene end was trimmed by 3 bases and the J gene end by 6 bases; junction bases not matched to a gene: 4. The CDR3 is made up of 14 amino acids. CDR3 in DNA: TGTGCCAGCAGCTCGGGACAGGGAACTCAGCCCCAGCATTTT. Amino acid sequence: CASSSGQGTQPQHF. Filled out from reference TRBV5-8 and TRBJ1-5, the complete variable domain reads EAGVTQSPTHLIKTRGQQATLRCSPISGHTSVYWYQQALGLGLQFLLWYDEGEERNRGNFPPRFSGRQFPNYSSELNVNALELEDSALYLCASSSGQGTQPQHFGDGTRLSIL.

The rearrangement links TRBV13 to TRBJ2-1; D perhaps matches TRBD1 (6 bases). The CDR3 totals 14 residues. Trimming took 5 bases from V and 5 from J, leaving 13 bases between them. Germline V gene sequence: CDR1 PRHDT, CDR2 FYEKMQ (reference sequence). In nucleotides, the CDR3 is TGTGCCAGCAGCCTAAGAACAGGGAACAATGAGCAGTTCTTC. Protein: CASSLRTGNNEQFF.

The CDR3 spells CASSQDRGWRETQYF. The CDR3 nucleotides read TGCGCCAGCAGCCAAGACCGCGGGTGGAGAGAGACCCAGTACTTC. This chain uses TRBV4-1 with TRBJ2-5; possibly TRBD2 for D (5 bases). The CDR3 has 15 residues. Germline CDR1 and CDR2: MGHRA and YSYEKL. Trimming stripped 0 bases from V and 4 bases from J, with 12 bases between.